The 28 T cell receptor beta chains reported below all come from one sample, sequenced in a study of blood T cell repertoires in COVID-19. Libraries were prepared by immunoSEQ multiplex PCR; TCRdb keeps only in-frame clonotypes and omits some of them. The top ten hold more than 2% of the sample, which has about 120,000 clones, around nine tenths seen once. Sequenced input: peripheral blood. These receptors originate from a woman between 50 and 59 years old with acute or convalescent COVID-19.

This chain connects TRBV6-1 to TRBJ2-3, with D perhaps TRBD2 (6 bases). The CDR3 totals 16 residues. Trimming shortened V by 3 bases and J by 4 bases, and 17 bases separated the two germline ends. Germline V gives CDR1 MNHNS, CDR2 SASEGT. CDR3 sequence reads: CASSDPRTKIADTQYF. CDR3 bases: TGTGCCAGCAGTGATCCGAGGACTAAGATCGCAGATACGCAGTATTTT.

Notes on this clone: At one end the junction does not follow the germline gene, possibly because of a read error. The V gene is TRBV19, the J gene TRBJ2-2, with 11 bases matching TRBD2. CDR3 length: 15 residues. Germline V gene lookup returns CDR1 LNHDA and CDR2 SQIVND (reference sequence). The DNA for the CDR3 is TGTGCCAGTAGGATAGCGGGGGGGCAATCCGGGGAGCTGTTTTTT. This sequence encodes CASRIAGGQSGELFF. Supplemented by reference TRBV19 and TRBJ2-2, the full variable domain reads DGGITQSPKYLFRKEGQNVTLSCEQNLNHDAMYWYRQDPGQGLRLIYYSQIVNDFQKGDIAEGYSVSREKKESFPLTVTSAQKNPTAFYLCASRIAGGQSGELFFGEGSRLTVL.

V is TRBV9 and J is TRBJ2-3, with a weak D call TRBD1 (6 bases). The CDR3 has 14 amino acids. Germline CDR1 and CDR2: SGDLS and YYNGEE. V lost 0 bases to trimming and J lost 6 bases, with 11 bases between them. The CDR3 coding sequence is TGTGCCAGCAGCGTAGGGACAGCGCTGGATACGCAGTATTTT. Amino acids: CASSVGTALDTQYF. Complete variable domain (other parts from reference TRBV9 and TRBJ2-3): DSGVTQTPKHLITATGQRVTLRCSPRSGDLSVYWYQQSLDQGLQFLIQYYNGEERAKGNILERFSAQQFPDLHSELNLSSLELGDSALYFCASSVGTALDTQYFGPGTRLTVL.

CDR3 in DNA: TGTGCCGGTCAGCGGGGGGAAGAGACCCAGTACTTC. It specifies CAGQRGEETQYF. This chain uses TRBV7-9 with TRBJ2-5; 9 bases are a match to TRBD2. The germline gives CDR1 SEHNR, CDR2 FQNEAQ (reference sequence). CDR3 length equals 12 residues. Trimming at V came to 11 bases and at J to 3 bases, leaving 4 bases not matched to a gene. Supplemented by reference TRBV7-9 and TRBJ2-5, the full variable domain reads DTGVSQNPRHKITKRGQNVTFRCDPISEHNRLYWYRQTLGQGPEFLTYFQNEAQLEKSRLLSDRFSAERPKGSFSTLEIQRTEQGDSAMYLCAGQRGEETQYFGPGTRLLVL.

The genes are TRBV11-2 and TRBJ2-1, with a tentative D call TRBD1 (7 bases). The germline V gene encodes CDR1 SGHAT and CDR2 FQNNGV. The CDR3 has 15 amino acids. V lost 5 bases and J 0 bases, leaving 11 bases between the germline ends. The CDR3 loop reads CASSLQGGSYNEQFF. CDR3 DNA sequence: TGTGCCAGCAGCCTCCAGGGGGGCTCCTACAATGAGCAGTTCTTC.

The chain combines TRBV6-5 with TRBJ1-2, with TRBD1 as a possible D gene (5 bases). V was clipped by 0 bases and J by 7 bases, with 15 bases between them. Germline V gives CDR1 MNHEY, CDR2 SVGAGI. The CDR3 sequence is 15 residues long. The CDR3 DNA is TGTGCCAGCAGTTACTCGGCATTAGCCGGGGGTGGCTACACCTTC. It translates to CASSYSALAGGGYTF.

J is TRBJ2-5 and V is TRBV20-1, with TRBD2 identical over 8 bases. This CDR3 region has 14 residues. With V trimmed by 3 bases and J by 5 bases, 8 bases remained unmatched. Germline values: CDR1 DFQATT, CDR2 SNEGSKA (reference sequence). This chain's CDR3 is CSASPSGGRETQYF. The CDR3 DNA sequence: TGCAGTGCTAGTCCGAGCGGGGGAAGGGAGACCCAGTACTTC.

This chain links TRBV5-4 with TRBJ1-1, with 11 bases lining up with TRBD1. The CDR3 covers 14 residues. Germline CDR1 reads SGHNT; CDR2 reads YYREEE (reference sequence). The V gene end was trimmed by 1 base and the J gene end by 6 bases; junction bases not matched to a gene: 2. In DNA form, the CDR3 reads TGTGCCAGCAGCTTGCCGGGACAGGGGGCTGAAGCTTTCTTT. Translation: CASSLPGQGAEAFF.

The rearrangement joins TRBV5-1 to TRBJ1-4; D unclear. Trimming took 3 bases from V and 2 from J, leaving 11 bases between them. The CDR3 is 15 amino acids. The germline V gene has CDR1 SGHRS and CDR2 YFSETQ. The CDR3 loop is CASSYTVPTNEKLFF. DNA of the CDR3: TGCGCCAGCAGCTATACAGTCCCGACTAATGAAAAACTGTTTTTT.

This CDR3 reads CSASRASHEAFF. The CDR3, as DNA: TGCAGCGCTAGCCGAGCCAGTCATGAAGCTTTCTTT. The V gene is TRBV29-1, the J gene TRBJ1-1; D not resolved. The CDR3 spans 12 residues. Germline values: CDR1 SQVTM, CDR2 ANQGSEA. V lost 7 bases, J lost 7 bases, and 16 bases lay in between.

The gene calls are TRBV7-2 and TRBJ1-5, with D tentatively TRBD1 (6 bases). V lost 5 bases to trimming and J lost 3 bases, with 14 bases between them. The CDR3 contains 15 residues. Germline values: CDR1 SGHTA, CDR2 FQGNSA. This CDR3 is CASSPSGQLNQPQHF. CDR3 sequence (DNA): TGTGCCAGCAGCCCAAGTGGACAGCTCAATCAGCCCCAGCATTTT.

The chain joins TRBV9 to TRBJ1-6; 8 bases are a match to TRBD1. Germline V gene data show CDR1 as SGDLS and CDR2 as YYNGEE. The CDR3 has 20 amino acids. After removal of 3 bases from V and 0 bases from J, the junction contained 14 bases not matched to a gene. CDR3 in amino acids: CASSDPLTGEFSSYNSPLHF. The CDR3 DNA is TGTGCCAGCAGCGATCCCTTGACAGGGGAGTTCAGCTCCTATAATTCACCCCTCCACTTT.

The chain links TRBV4-2 to TRBJ1-4, with TRBD1 matching 8 bases. CDR1 and CDR2 (germline): LGHNA, YNFKEQ. The CDR3 loop spans 16 amino acids. V was pared by 0 bases and J by 8 bases, with 8 bases of the junction left unmatched. CDR3: CASSQDGGTGFEKLFF. CDR3 DNA: TGTGCCAGCAGCCAAGATGGCGGGACAGGTTTCGAAAAACTGTTTTTT.

The chain carries TRBV5-6 and TRBJ1-2; 10 bases match TRBD1. Per germline, CDR1 SGHDT and CDR2 YYEEEE. V shed 5 bases, J shed 1 base, and the junction held 5 bases outside the gene matches. This CDR3 has 15 residues. The CDR3 protein is CASRGGTGVNYGYTF. The CDR3, as DNA: TGTGCCAGCAGAGGAGGGACAGGGGTTAACTATGGCTACACCTTC.

This clone has just one count. The V and J genes are TRBV12-5 and TRBJ2-7, with D possibly TRBD2 on 6 matching bases. Trimming shortened V by 1 base and J by 5 bases, and 15 bases separated the two germline ends. The CDR3 has 15 amino acids. Germline loops: CDR1 LGHNT, CDR2 FRNRAP. The CDR3 here is CASGLETRGTDEQYF. The CDR3 DNA is TGTGCTAGTGGTTTGGAGACTAGGGGTACGGACGAGCAGTACTTC.

The rearrangement uses TRBV5-4 and TRBJ2-1; possibly TRBD2 for D (5 bases). V was shortened by 3 bases and J by 4 bases, with 14 bases between the two germline ends. CDR1 is SGHNT and CDR2 is YYREEE in the germline V gene (reference sequence). The CDR3 totals 15 residues. CDR3 DNA: TGTGCCAGCAGCTCTCTCCCGGGGTTTTACAATGAGCAGTTCTTC. Amino acid sequence: CASSSLPGFYNEQFF.

This chain joins TRBV11-3 and TRBJ1-1; TRBD1 is a possible D gene (5 bases). The germline V gene has CDR1 SGHNT and CDR2 YENEEA. Trimming took 5 bases from V and 0 from J, leaving 7 bases between them. The CDR3 is 13 amino acids. The CDR3, as DNA: TGTGCCAGCAGCGCGACAGTGAACACTGAAGCTTTCTTT. Translating gives CASSATVNTEAFF. Combining the CDR3 with reference TRBV11-3 and TRBJ1-1 gives the whole variable domain EAGVVQSPRYKIIEKKQPVAFWCNPISGHNTLYWYLQNLGQGPELLIRYENEEAVDDSQLPKDRFSAERLKGVDSTLKIQPAELGDSAVYLCASSATVNTEAFFGQGTRLTVV.

The V gene is TRBV12-2, the J gene TRBJ2-7; the D call of TRBD1 is as the table states it, not checked on the DNA. TRBV12-2 is annotated as a pseudogene. CDR3 length: 17 amino acids. CDR3 in amino acids: CASRLASFGTGPYEQYF. In DNA, the CDR3 is TGTGCAAGTCGCTTAGCCTCCTTCGGGACAGGGCCCTACGAGCAGTACTTC.

The sample holds one count of this clone. The chain recombines TRBV3-1 (or the pseudogene TRBV3-2) with TRBJ2-3, with 7 bases aligning to TRBD2. Germline V gene sequence: CDR1 LGHDT, CDR2 YNNKEL (reference sequence). This CDR3 contains 16 residues. Trimming at V came to 1 base and at J to 2 bases, leaving 6 bases not matched to a gene. The DNA for the CDR3 is TGTGCCAGCAGCCAAGTTACGGGGGGTCACACAGATACGCAGTATTTT. It encodes CASSQVTGGHTDTQYF.

The chain recombines TRBV19 with TRBJ1-2; D uncertain. With 0 bases removed from V and 6 bases from J, the gap between germline ends came to 17 bases. CDR3 size: 16 residues. The germline gives CDR1 LNHDA, CDR2 SQIVND (reference sequence). Here the CDR3 reads CASSIDVGRRSHGYTF. The CDR3, as DNA: TGTGCCAGTAGTATAGATGTCGGCAGGAGGTCCCATGGCTACACCTTC.

The chain has TRBV10-1 and TRBJ1-2; 10 bases match TRBD1. V was clipped by 9 bases and J by 4 bases; unmatched bases: 8. The length of the CDR3 is 14 residues. Germline values: CDR1 WNHNN, CDR2 SYGVQD (reference sequence). The CDR3 region has the DNA TGCGCCAGACCGCTGACAGGGGGCGGCTATGGCTACACCTTC. Translating it yields CARPLTGGGYGYTF.

DNA for the CDR3: TGTGCCAGCAGTGAGAGGGACACGGGCGCTGAAAAACTGTTTTTT. Translating gives CASSERDTGAEKLFF. The genes are TRBV2 and TRBJ1-4; maybe TRBD1 (6 bases). Trimming cost V 3 bases and J 7 bases, with 15 bases left between them. The germline gives CDR1 SNHLY, CDR2 FYNNEI. The CDR3 extends over 15 amino acids.

This rearrangement joins TRBV14 to TRBJ1-3; TRBD1 might be the D (5 bases). From germline, CDR1 is SGHDN and CDR2 FVKESK. V was pared by 1 base and J by 1 base, with 8 bases between. The CDR3 is 15 residues long. The DNA for the CDR3 is TGTGCCAGCAGCCAAGTCGCAGGGTCTGGAAACACCATATATTTT. The encoded protein is CASSQVAGSGNTIYF.

The chain combines TRBV11-2 with TRBJ2-7; D not certain. V lost 1 base and J lost 0, with 10 bases in between. Germline values: CDR1 SGHAT, CDR2 FQNNGV. The CDR3 totals 15 residues. The CDR3 DNA reads TGTGCCAGCAGCTTAGGCCCCGCCAGCTCCTACGAGCAGTACTTC. This translates into CASSLGPASSYEQYF.

This sequence joins TRBV6-5 and TRBJ1-1; D gene ambiguous. The CDR3 covers 15 residues. V dropped 0 bases and J dropped 0 bases, with 8 bases sitting between them. Germline lookup yields CDR1 MNHEY and CDR2 SVGAGI. In DNA, the CDR3 is TGTGCCAGCAGTTACTCTGGAGGCATGAACACTGAAGCTTTCTTT. Translating it yields CASSYSGGMNTEAFF.

CDR3 sequence reads: CASSLARAGSGSETQYF. The CDR3 region has the DNA TGCGCCAGCAGCTTGGCCCGTGCGGGGTCAGGTTCAGAGACCCAGTACTTC. The rearrangement uses TRBV5-1 and TRBJ2-5; the D gene is possibly TRBD2 (6 bases). Per the germline V gene, CDR1 is SGHRS and CDR2 is YFSETQ. V lost 0 bases and J 4 bases, leaving 19 bases between the germline ends. This CDR3 has 17 residues.

CDR3 sequence: CASSLPAGPGDEQFF. The CDR3 region has the DNA TGTGCCAGCAGCTTACCAGCGGGGCCAGGGGATGAGCAGTTCTTC. The V and J genes are TRBV7-2 and TRBJ2-1; perhaps TRBD2 as D (7 bases). The CDR3 runs 15 residues. Between the trimmed V and J ends, which lost 2 bases and 8 bases, there was a span of 16 bases. Germline V gives CDR1 SGHTA, CDR2 FQGNSA.

The chain joins TRBV5-1 to TRBJ1-1; the D is unclear. The CDR3 is 15 amino acids. The V end lost 0 bases, the J end lost 0 bases, and 9 bases lay between the germline ends. CDR1 and CDR2 from the germline V gene are SGHRS and YFSETQ. The CDR3 protein is CASSLAGAMNTEAFF. Written as DNA, the CDR3 is TGCGCCAGCAGCTTGGCAGGTGCTATGAACACTGAAGCTTTCTTT. The full variable domain, rest sourced from reference TRBV5-1 and TRBJ1-1, is KAGVTQTPRYLIKTRGQQVTLSCSPISGHRSVSWYQQTPGQGLQFLFEYFSETQRNKGNFPGRFSGRQFSNSRSEMNVSTLELGDSALYLCASSLAGAMNTEAFFGQGTRLTVV.